This TCR beta chain came from a study of blood T cell repertoires in COVID-19. This clone has only a few counts. Assay: immunoSEQ multiplex PCR; the TCRdb copy retains only in-frame clones and omits some. The sample comprises hundreds of thousands of clones, roughly nine tenths of which are singletons, and approximately 1% rests with the top ten. This CDR3 comprises 13 residues. In germline, CDR1 is LGHNA, CDR2 YNFKEQ. Trimming left V 4 bases short and J 4 bases short, with 8 bases between. V usage is TRBV4-2 and J usage is TRBJ1-5, with a tentative D call TRBD1 (5 bases). The sequenced sample consisted of PBMCs or T cells enriched from blood (not recorded which). The sequence was obtained from a man aged 18 to 35 who had recovered from COVID-19. CDR3 residues: CASSLRENQPQHF. The CDR3 region has the DNA TGTGCCAGCAGCCTCAGGGAAAATCAGCCCCAGCATTTT.